This TCR beta chain was recorded in a study of T cell responses to AZD1222 COVID-19 vaccine. TCRdb's copy holds only in-frame clones and misses some; the assay was immunoSEQ multiplex PCR. The top ten hold roughly 3% of the sample, which has 95,000 to 120,000 clones, 86% seen once. Whole-study results and caveats: After two AZD1222 doses, spike-specific TCR breadth and depth rose versus day 0. At 160-218 and 743-854, vaccine-associated CD4 TCRs were dominant, and they spanned spike. Among those given AZD1222, only six were seropositive at baseline.

Germline V gene data show CDR1 as MNHEY and CDR2 as SVGAGI. Trimming removed 7 bases from V and 0 bases from J, with 7 bases in between. This CDR3 is built from 12 residues. Comments on this clone: Its antigen remains unidentified.

The source is an adult in good health. The chain has TRBV6-5 and TRBJ2-7; D uncertain. The sequences come from peripheral blood, collected on day 0 of AZD1222 vaccination. The chain's CDR3 is CASMRSSYEQYF. The CDR3 nucleotides are TGTGCCAGCATGCGGTCCTCCTACGAGCAGTACTTC.